This TCR beta chain was obtained from a study of T-cell memory formation after mild COVID-19. General study findings and limits: A second wave expanding day 15 to 37 was CD4+-biased; contracting clones were balanced. Shrinking CD4+ clones resided mostly in CM and EM, and CD8+ ones in EMRA.

The V and J ends lost 5 bases and 7 bases, in that order; junction bases with no gene match: 2. CDR3 length: 12 residues. This clonotype was picked up a small number of times. Its antigen is unknown. The authors produced TCR alpha and TCR beta cDNA libraries with sample barcodes and UMIs by 5'RACE using constant-segment primers. TCRdb analysed the 5' RACE reads with MiXCR anew, one entry per CDR3 protein. The sample yields under 550,000 distinct CDR3 sequences, about a sixth seen once. The sequence derives from a man between 18 and 29 years old who had mild COVID-19 (a few samples of this study predate the infection). Cell type and time point are not known. The gene calls are TRBV12-3 or TRBV12-4 and TRBJ1-2; TRBD1 aligns across 9 bases. Sample: PBMCs or a T cell subset sorted from them (not recorded which). CDR3 DNA: TGTGCCAGCAGTCGGGACAGGGCTGGCTACACCTTC. Encoded protein: CASSRDRAGYTF.